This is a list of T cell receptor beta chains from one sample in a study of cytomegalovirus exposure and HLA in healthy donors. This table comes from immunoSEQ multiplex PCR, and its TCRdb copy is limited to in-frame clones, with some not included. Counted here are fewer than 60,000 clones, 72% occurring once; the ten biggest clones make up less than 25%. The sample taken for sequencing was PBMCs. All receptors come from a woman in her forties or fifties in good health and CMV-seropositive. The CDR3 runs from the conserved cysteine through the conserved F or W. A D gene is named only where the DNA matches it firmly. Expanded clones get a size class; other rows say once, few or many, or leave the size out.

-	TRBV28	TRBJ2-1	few	TGTGCCAGCAGCTGGGGAGGTGGGAATGAGCAGTTCTTC	CASSWGGGNEQFF
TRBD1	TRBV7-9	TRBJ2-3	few	TGTGCCAGCAGCTCGAACCGGGACAGTGCTCTCCAAAGCACAGATACGCAGTATTTT	CASSSNRDSALQSTDTQYF
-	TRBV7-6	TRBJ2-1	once	TGTGCCAGCAGCTTATCGGGAGTAAATGAGCAGTTCTTC	CASSLSGVNEQFF
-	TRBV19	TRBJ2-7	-	TGTGCCAGTAGTATAGGTGGCAGGGTCGGCGAGCAGTACTTC	CASSIGGRVGEQYF
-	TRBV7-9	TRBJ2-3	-	TGTGCCAGCAGCGCGTCTGGGCTTACAGATACGCAGTATTTT	CASSASGLTDTQYF
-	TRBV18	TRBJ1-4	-	TGTGCCAGCTCACCATATGAAACGAGGGGGTTGACTAATGAAAAACTGTTTTTT	CASSPYETRGLTNEKLFF
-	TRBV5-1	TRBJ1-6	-	TGCGCCAGCAGCTACAGGGATAATTCACCCCTCCACTTT	CASSYRDNSPLHF
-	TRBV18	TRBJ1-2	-	TGTGCCAGCTCACCAGAGACAGACTATGGCTACACCTTC	CASSPETDYGYTF
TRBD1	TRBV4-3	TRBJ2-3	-	TGCGCCAGCAGCCAAGATTTAGGGGGCTCGGGCACAGATACGCAGTATTTT	CASSQDLGGSGTDTQYF
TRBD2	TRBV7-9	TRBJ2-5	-	TGTGCCAGCAGCTTAAGCGGGGGGCAGCAAGAGACCCAGTACTTC	CASSLSGGQQETQYF
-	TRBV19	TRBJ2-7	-	TGTGCCAGTAGTATCAAAGCCGGGGACTCCCACGAGCAGTACTTC	CASSIKAGDSHEQYF
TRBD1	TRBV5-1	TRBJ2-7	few	TGCGCCAGCAGCTTGGGCCACCGGGACAGATCCTACGAGCAGTACTTC	CASSLGHRDRSYEQYF
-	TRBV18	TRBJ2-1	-	TGTGCCAGCTCAAGGATAGGGGGCAATGAGCAGTTCTTC	CASSRIGGNEQFF
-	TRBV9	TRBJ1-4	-	TGTGCCAGCAGCGTAGGACCCACCGGAGCTAATGAAAAACTGTTTTTT	CASSVGPTGANEKLFF
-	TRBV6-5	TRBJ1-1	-	TGTGCCAGCAGACGGACAGATTTGACTGAAGCTTTCTTT	CASRRTDLTEAFF
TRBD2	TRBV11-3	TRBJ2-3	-	TGTGCCAGCAGCTTGGGACTAGCGGGGGCCAGCACAGATACGCAGTATTTT	CASSLGLAGASTDTQYF
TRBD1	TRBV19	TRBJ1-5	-	TGTGCCAGTAGCACGACAGGGGTGTATCAGCCCCAGCATTTT	CASSTTGVYQPQHF
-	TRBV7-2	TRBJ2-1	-	TGTGCCAGCAGCTTACCTGCGATGGAGCAGTTCTTC	CASSLPAMEQFF
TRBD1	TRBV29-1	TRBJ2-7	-	TGCAGCGTTCGACAGGGACCCTACGAGCAGTACTTC	CSVRQGPYEQYF
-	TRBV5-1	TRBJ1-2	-	TGCGCCAGCAGCCTGGCTGCAGCTAACTATGGCTACACCTTC	CASSLAAANYGYTF
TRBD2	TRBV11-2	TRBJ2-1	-	TGTGCCAGCAGCTTAGCTAGCGGGAGTTTCAATGAGCAGTTCTTC	CASSLASGSFNEQFF
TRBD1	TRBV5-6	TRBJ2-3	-	TGTGCCAGCAGCCAGGGACAGGGGCTTCATACGCAGTATTTT	CASSQGQGLHTQYF
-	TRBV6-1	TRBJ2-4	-	TGTGCCACCTGGGGCAGGGCAAACATTCAGTACTTC	CATWGRANIQYF
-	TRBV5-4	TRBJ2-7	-	TGTGCCAGCAGCGCTAGCCCGGACTTCTACGAGCAGTACTTC	CASSASPDFYEQYF
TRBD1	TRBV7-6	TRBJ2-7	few	TGTGCCAGCAGCCTCACCGGGACAGGGGGTTACGAGCAGTACTTC	CASSLTGTGGYEQYF
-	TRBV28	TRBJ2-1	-	TGTGCCAGCAGGGTCGAGAATACGAATGAGCAGTTCTTC	CASRVENTNEQFF
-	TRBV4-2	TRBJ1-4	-	TGTGCCAGCAGCCAAGAACCACTGGCCAGGGGTTTTCTAAACGAAAAACTGTTTTTT	CASSQEPLARGFLNEKLFF
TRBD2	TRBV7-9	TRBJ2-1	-	TGTGCCAGCGGGCTTTTGCGGGAGGTCGATGAGCAGTTCTTC	CASGLLREVDEQFF
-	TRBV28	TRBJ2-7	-	TGTGCCAGCAGAGTCCCGGGGTTCGGGTCCTACGAGCAGTACTTC	CASRVPGFGSYEQYF
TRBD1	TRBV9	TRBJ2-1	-	TGTGCCAGCAGCCCCCGGAGGGGGTTAACAGGGGGTTCCTACAATGAGCAGTTCTTC	CASSPRRGLTGGSYNEQFF
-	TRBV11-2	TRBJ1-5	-	TGTGCCAGCAGCTCTGGCCGCGGTAGCAATCAGCCCCAGCATTTT	CASSSGRGSNQPQHF
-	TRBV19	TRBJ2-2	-	TGTGCCAGTAGTACTAGTAGCGGCGGGGAGCTGTTTTTT	CASSTSSGGELFF
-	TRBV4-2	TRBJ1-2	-	TGTGCCAGCAGCCAAGATAAAGGGGGGGGCATGATCTACGGCTACACCTTC	CASSQDKGGGMIYGYTF
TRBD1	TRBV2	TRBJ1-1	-	TGTGCCAGCAGTGGTAGGACAGGGGTCACTGAAGCTTTCTTT	CASSGRTGVTEAFF
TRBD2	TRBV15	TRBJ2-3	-	TGTGCCACCAGCAGTGAACAGGGCAGGACTAGCGGCACAGATACGCAGTATTTT	CATSSEQGRTSGTDTQYF
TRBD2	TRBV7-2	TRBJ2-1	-	TGTGCCAGCAGCAAGCTAGCGGGATCCTACAATGAGCAGTTCTTC	CASSKLAGSYNEQFF
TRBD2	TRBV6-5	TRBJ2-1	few	TGTGCCAGCAGTTACAAGCGGGAGTCCTACAATGAGCAGTTCTTC	CASSYKRESYNEQFF
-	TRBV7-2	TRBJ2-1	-	TGTGCCAGCAGCTCCGGACTCTCAAATGAGCAGTTCTTC	CASSSGLSNEQFF
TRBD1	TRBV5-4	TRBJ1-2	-	TGTGCCAGCAGCTTGGTGACAGGGGGAAACTATGGCTACACCTTC	CASSLVTGGNYGYTF
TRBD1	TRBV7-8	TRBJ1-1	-	TGTGCCAGCAGCTTAGCCGGGACAGGGTATCGAAACACTGAAGCTTTCTTT	CASSLAGTGYRNTEAFF
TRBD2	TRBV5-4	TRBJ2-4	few	TGTGCCAGCAGCTTGGGAGTTACGGGAGGGGACATTCAGTACTTC	CASSLGVTGGDIQYF
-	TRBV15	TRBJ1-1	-	TGTGCCACCAGCAGGGGGGAGGGGATGGCGAACACTGAAGCTTTCTTT	CATSRGEGMANTEAFF
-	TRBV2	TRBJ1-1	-	TGTGCCAGCGTAGTTGAGGCGAACACTGAAGCTTTCTTT	CASVVEANTEAFF
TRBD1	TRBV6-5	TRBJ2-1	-	TGTGCCAGCAGTGGGACAGGGGGCATTGATGAGCAGTTCTTC	CASSGTGGIDEQFF
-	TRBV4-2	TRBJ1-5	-	TGTGCCAGCAGCCAAGAAGAGTTTAGGACAGCCCCAAATCAGCCCCAGCATTTT	CASSQEEFRTAPNQPQHF
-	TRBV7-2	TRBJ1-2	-	TGTGCCAGCAGCCCCACGGCCCAACTAAGAAGGAACATGAACTATGGCTACACCTTC	CASSPTAQLRRNMNYGYTF
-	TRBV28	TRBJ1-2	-	TGTGCCAGCAACACAGGCGGAGCTAACTATGGCTACACCTTC	CASNTGGANYGYTF
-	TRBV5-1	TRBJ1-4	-	TGCGCCAGCAGCTTGTTGGGGGGATCCCATGAAAAACTGTTTTTT	CASSLLGGSHEKLFF
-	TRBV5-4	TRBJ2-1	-	TGTGCCAGCAGCTTGTCAGTGGGAGGACCTAACAATGAGCAGTTCTTC	CASSLSVGGPNNEQFF
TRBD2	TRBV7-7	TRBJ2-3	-	TGTGCCAGCAGCTTACTAGCGGGGGACACAGATACGCAGTATTTT	CASSLLAGDTDTQYF
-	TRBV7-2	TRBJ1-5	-	TGTGCCAGCAGTTCCGAGGGTAGGGTACTTCAGCCCCAGCATTTT	CASSSEGRVLQPQHF
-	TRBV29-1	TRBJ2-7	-	TGCAGCGTCGGAGGGGTAAAGGGACAGTCCTACGAGCAGTACTTC	CSVGGVKGQSYEQYF
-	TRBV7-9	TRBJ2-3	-	TGTGCCAGCAGCTTAAGTTTCGGGGAACACAGAGATACGCAGTATTTT	CASSLSFGEHRDTQYF
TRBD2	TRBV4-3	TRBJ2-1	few	TGCGCCAGCAGCCAAGATAGGCTAGCGGGAGGGGAGCAGTTCTTC	CASSQDRLAGGEQFF